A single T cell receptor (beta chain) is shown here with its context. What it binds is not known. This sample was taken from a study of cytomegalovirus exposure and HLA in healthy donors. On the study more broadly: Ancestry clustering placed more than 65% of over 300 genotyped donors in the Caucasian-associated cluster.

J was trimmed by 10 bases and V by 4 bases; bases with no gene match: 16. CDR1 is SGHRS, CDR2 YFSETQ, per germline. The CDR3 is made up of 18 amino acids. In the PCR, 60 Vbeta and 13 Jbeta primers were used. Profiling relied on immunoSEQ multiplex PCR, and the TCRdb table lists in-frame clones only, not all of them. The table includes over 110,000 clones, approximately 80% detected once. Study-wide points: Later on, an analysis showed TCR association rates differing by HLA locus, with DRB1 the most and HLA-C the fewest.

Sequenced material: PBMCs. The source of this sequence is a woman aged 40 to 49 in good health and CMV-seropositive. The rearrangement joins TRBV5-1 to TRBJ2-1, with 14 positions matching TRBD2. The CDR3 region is CASSINSPRTSGRIEQFF. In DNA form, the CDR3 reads TGCGCCAGCAGCATAAATTCACCCCGGACTAGCGGGAGGATCGAGCAGTTCTTC.